This entry features one T cell receptor (beta chain) sequence. This record comes from a study of shared clonotypes between healthy human individuals. The overall study: Three plates were used per donor for CD4 naive, three for CD4 memory, two for CD8 naive and one for CD8 memory.

Clones were read by immunoSEQ multiplex PCR, and TCRdb kept only the in-frame ones, dropping some. The sample lists about 300,000 clones; less than 85% were seen once. The V gene's germline CDR1 is SGHVS and CDR2 FNYEAQ. The CDR3 runs 15 residues. Between the trimmed V and J ends, which lost 6 bases and 2 bases, there was a span of 11 bases. The sequenced sample was memory CD4+ T cells sorted from blood. Documented subset: CD45RA-negative fraction. V gene TRBV7-6 combines with J gene TRBJ2-6; D is perhaps TRBD2 (5 bases). The receptor's source is a man aged 25 to 40 in good health. The CDR3: CASRPAGTGANVLTF. CDR3 in DNA: TGTGCCAGCAGACCGGCCGGGACTGGGGCCAACGTCCTGACTTTC.